A single T cell receptor beta chain is shown here with its context. This specimen belongs to a study of control samples from healthy donors and cancer patients. The CDR3 extends over 13 amino acids. Trimming left V 2 bases short and J 9 bases short, with 10 bases between. Germline V gives CDR1 ENHRY, CDR2 SYGVKD. Assay: immunoSEQ multiplex PCR; the TCRdb copy retains only in-frame clones and omits some. The sample yields some 190,000 clones, over 80% seen once. This clonotype was sampled from a man aged 25-45 years in good health. The sample comprised blood. The V and J genes are TRBV10-3 and TRBJ1-4; D not resolved. The CDR3 sequence: CAISEVVWQKLFF. CDR3 DNA sequence: TGTGCCATCAGTGAGGTCGTATGGCAAAAACTGTTTTTT.